This TCR beta chain was obtained from a study of cytomegalovirus exposure and HLA in healthy donors (TCRdb year 2017). Background on the whole study: According to a later analysis, one platform produced both the roughly 110 validation repertoires and the approximately 600 repertoires of the first cohort. The study aimed to test whether signatures of past pathogen exposure could be identified by cataloging public T cell receptors. To predict cytomegalovirus infection status, the study combined high-throughput TCR immunosequencing, statistical association of individual TCRs with disease status, and machine learning. Besides the first cohort of roughly 640 subjects, a separate validation cohort made up of 120 different subjects was used.

Of note for this clone: The antigen this receptor binds is unknown. Base-call qualities are not available, and no considerably larger clone is one nucleotide away.

What the work shows at the level of the full study, not this receptor alone: A later analysis lacked HLA typing for the validation cohort, so it scored co-occurrence in that cohort across all 110 or so repertoires. A later analysis found that TCRs clustered in the first cohort also tended to co-occur in the approximately 120 validation repertoires, with 94% of cluster scores above 0. The authors suggested that the approach could potentially be extended to other disease states and immunological phenotypes. A few of the identified cytomegalovirus-associated TCR beta chains were confirmed in vitro to be specific for cytomegalovirus antigens. In both the original and validation cohorts, the classifier was reported to diagnose cytomegalovirus status with high specificity and sensitivity. Most TCR sequences were observed very rarely across donors, whereas some public TCRs were present in many individuals. In the study, some 160 TCR beta chains were listed as associated with cytomegalovirus.

To prepare the library, the immunoSEQ multiplex PCR assay was applied. On the study's bioinformatics: A statistical classification framework was built for diagnosing cytomegalovirus status from the catalog of TCR beta chain sequences. What TCRdb holds here is the immuneACCESS table cut down to in-frame rearrangements. Part of the clones is not present; checked against another copy, under half of the missing clones reflect an unresolved V gene, and the others are unexplained. The V and J calls and clone size come from that table; D and trimming were worked out from the DNA. The sample records roughly 200,000 clones, about 81% of which are singletons. The biggest ten clones account for 1% to 1.5% of the sample. The donors belonged to the validation cohort of about 130 subjects, which was separate from the approximately 700-subject first cohort. This sequence was found in a woman younger than 45 in good health and CMV-seronegative. The sequencing sample was made of PBMCs.

The bases are TGTGCCAGCAGTGAAGTCACAGGGGCAGACACCGGGGAGCTGTTTTTT. Its translation is CASSEVTGADTGELFF. The rearrangement combines TRBV2 with TRBJ2-2, and 7 bases in between align with TRBD1. Based on the germline V gene, the CDR1 and CDR2 sequences are SNHLY and FYNNEI. V loses 1 base at its end and J loses 3 bases; junction bases beyond the gene matches: 5. Spanning cysteine to phenylalanine, the CDR3 consists of 16 amino acids. The only DNA kept is the CDR3, 48 bases in frame from the first base.